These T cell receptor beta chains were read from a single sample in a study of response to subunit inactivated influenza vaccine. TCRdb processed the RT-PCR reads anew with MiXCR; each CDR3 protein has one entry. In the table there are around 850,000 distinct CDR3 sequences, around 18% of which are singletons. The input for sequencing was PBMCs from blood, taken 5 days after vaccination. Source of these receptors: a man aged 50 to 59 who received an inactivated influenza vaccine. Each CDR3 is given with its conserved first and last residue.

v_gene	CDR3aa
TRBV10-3	CAISDLQGAGEQYF
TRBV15	CATSTGINRGLGSSPLHF
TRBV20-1	CSAMGQGDYGYTF
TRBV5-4	CASSQLGTGGRQPQHF
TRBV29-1	CSVTGSGNTIYF
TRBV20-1	CSANRDSAYNEQFF
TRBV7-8	CASSQRLAGQQFF
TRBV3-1	CASSPILKRGRRSEQFF
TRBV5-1	CASSSKQGARDAEAFF
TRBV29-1	CSVSLLGLGDEQFF
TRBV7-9	CASSFFDGSDEQFF
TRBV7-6	CASSLGLGPNEQLF
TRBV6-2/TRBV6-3	CASSYPGTAKETQYF
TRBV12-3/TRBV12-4	CASSRGQFETQYF
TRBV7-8	CASSPGGTGLDPYEQYF
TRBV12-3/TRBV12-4	CASSIGPEQYF
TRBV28	CASSSLEVSGSTDTQYF
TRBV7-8	CASSPGRVLPPYNEQFF
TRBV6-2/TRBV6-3	CASRGTSGIIYEQYF
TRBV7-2	CASSLVRGNSPLHF
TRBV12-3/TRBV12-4	CASSFWGSEKLFF
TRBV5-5	CASSLWTGRDEQFF
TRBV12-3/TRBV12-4	CASRGRASYEQYF
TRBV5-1	CASSSDLRTGYTGELFF
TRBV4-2	CASSQPGQANYGYTF
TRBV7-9	CASNTGGSTDTQYF
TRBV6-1	CASSPLGTTYEQYF
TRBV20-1	CSARDGGWGSHNEQFF
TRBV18	CASSPFPGGPRNEQYF
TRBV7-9	CASSLGNGNTEAFF
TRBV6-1	CASSTWDRRYEQYF
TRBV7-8	CASSGGPNYGYTF
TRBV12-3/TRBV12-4	CASSLEWGAYNEQFF
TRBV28	CASSTPRYEQYF
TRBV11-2	CASSFRQPNTGELFF
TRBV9	CASSGMSGAGNEQFF
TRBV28	CASSSETGTSGRRRTDTQYF
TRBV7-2	CASLIGPTDTQYF
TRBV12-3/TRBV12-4	CASRPTGIYQETQYF
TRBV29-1	CSVGSTRTDTQYF
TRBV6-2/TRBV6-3	CASSYTTGPYEQYF
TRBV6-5	CASSYSRDRRRNEQYF
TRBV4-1	CASSQWDRVAPLHF
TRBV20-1	CSARGLAGASEQYF
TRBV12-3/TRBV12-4	CASSSQGWETEAFF